The rows below give T cell receptor beta chains drawn from one sample of a study of T cell responses to AZD1222 COVID-19 vaccine. Some clones are missing from TCRdb's copy, which holds only in-frame ones; the method was immunoSEQ multiplex PCR. Of fewer than 150,000 clones in the sample, around 89% were seen once. The sequencing used peripheral blood, collected 28 days after the second AZD1222 dose. These receptors were taken from an adult who received the AZD1222 COVID-19 vaccine. Each CDR3 is given with its conserved first and last residue. The D gene is left open where the match is weak. Clone sizes are given selectively: once, few, many, or a class where the clone is expanded.

v_gene	j_gene	abundance	len	d_gene	CDR3aa	CDR3nt
TRBV18	TRBJ1-5	NA	12	NA	CASSQGNQPQHF	TGTGCCAGCTCACAGGGTAATCAGCCCCAGCATTTT
TRBV5-4	TRBJ1-4	NA	16	NA	CASSLAAGNRMGKLFF	TGTGCCAGCAGCTTGGCCGCCGGGAACAGGATGGGAAAACTGTTTTTT
TRBV28	TRBJ1-1	NA	14	TRBD1	CASSTTGGFTEAFF	TGTGCCAGCAGTACGACAGGGGGGTTCACTGAAGCTTTCTTT
TRBV19	TRBJ2-7	NA	14	TRBD1	CASSTDQGAGEQYF	TGTGCCAGTAGTACCGACCAGGGGGCGGGGGAGCAGTACTTC
TRBV6-2/TRBV6-3	TRBJ1-5	few	15	TRBD1	CASSAQTGGGQPQHF	TGTGCCAGCAGTGCCCAGACAGGGGGAGGTCAGCCCCAGCATTTT
TRBV30	TRBJ1-3	NA	13	NA	CAWSKEPGNTIYF	TGTGCCTGGAGTAAGGAGCCAGGAAACACCATATATTTT
TRBV11-3	TRBJ2-1	NA	14	NA	CASSPGPVYNEQFF	TGTGCCAGCAGCCCCGGGCCAGTATACAATGAGCAGTTCTTC
TRBV9	TRBJ1-6	once	15	NA	CASSVVPGYNSPLHF	TGTGCCAGCAGCGTAGTCCCAGGGTATAATTCACCCCTCCACTTT
TRBV6-4	TRBJ2-3	once	15	TRBD2	CASSSGGASTDTQYF	TGTGCCAGCAGTAGCGGGGGGGCTAGCACAGATACGCAGTATTTT
TRBV6-4	TRBJ2-3	NA	14	NA	CASSLAPGTDTQYF	TGTGCCAGCAGCTTAGCCCCGGGGACAGATACGCAGTATTTT
TRBV5-1	TRBJ2-5	NA	14	NA	CASSLGAGQETQYF	TGCGCCAGCAGCTTGGGCGCAGGCCAAGAGACCCAGTACTTC
TRBV7-6	TRBJ2-2	once	15	TRBD1	CASSRDGTETGELFF	TGTGCCAGCAGCCGAGACGGGACAGAGACCGGGGAGCTGTTTTTT
TRBV4-3	TRBJ2-1	NA	16	TRBD2	CASSQQIAGGRNEQFF	TGCGCCAGCAGCCAACAGATAGCGGGGGGGCGAAATGAGCAGTTCTTC
TRBV7-9	TRBJ1-2	NA	13	NA	CASSPQELWGYTF	TGTGCCAGCAGCCCACAGGAGCTTTGGGGCTACACCTTC
TRBV30	TRBJ2-7	NA	14	NA	CAWTGRREPYEQYF	TGTGCCTGGACTGGTAGGAGAGAGCCCTACGAGCAGTACTTC
TRBV19	TRBJ1-5	NA	15	TRBD1	CASTPGRGHGQPQHF	TGTGCCAGTACCCCCGGCAGGGGGCATGGGCAGCCCCAGCATTTT
TRBV19	TRBJ2-5	NA	15	TRBD1	CASSIRDRVTETQYF	TGTGCCAGTAGTATTAGGGACAGGGTCACGGAGACCCAGTACTTC
TRBV7-3	TRBJ1-4	NA	15	NA	CASSPDGGLNEKLFF	TGTGCCAGCAGCCCGGATGGGGGCCTTAATGAAAAACTGTTTTTT
TRBV5-4	TRBJ2-1	NA	15	TRBD2	CASRAGTSGYNEQFF	TGTGCCAGCAGGGCCGGGACTAGCGGTTACAATGAGCAGTTCTTC
TRBV5-1	TRBJ1-2	NA	15	TRBD1	CASSLEGTASDGYTF	TGCGCCAGCAGCTTGGAGGGGACAGCCTCTGATGGCTACACCTTC
TRBV15	TRBJ1-2	NA	13	TRBD1	CATGTDVSNGYTF	TGTGCCACTGGGACAGACGTCTCCAACGGCTACACCTTC
TRBV2	TRBJ2-1	NA	16	NA	CASSDPRESEYNEQFF	TGTGCCAGCAGTGACCCGAGGGAGAGTGAATACAATGAGCAGTTCTTC
TRBV7-2	TRBJ2-5	NA	12	NA	CASSRPPETQYF	TGTGCCAGCAGTCGCCCCCCAGAGACCCAGTACTTC
TRBV27	TRBJ2-3	NA	14	NA	CASSLRLGGDTQYF	TGTGCCAGCAGTCTTAGACTAGGCGGAGATACGCAGTATTTT
TRBV30	TRBJ2-6	NA	12	NA	CAWSSGANVLTF	TGTGCCTGGAGCTCTGGGGCCAACGTCCTGACTTTC
TRBV7-2	TRBJ2-1	NA	18	TRBD1	CASSLALGGQRTYNEQFF	TGTGCCAGCAGCTTAGCGTTAGGGGGACAGCGTACCTACAATGAGCAGTTCTTC
TRBV9	TRBJ1-2	NA	13	TRBD1	CASTGTGGYGYTF	TGTGCCAGCACCGGGACAGGGGGCTATGGCTACACCTTC
TRBV5-1	TRBJ2-1	NA	17	NA	CASSSLAVNGLYNEQFF	TGCGCCAGCAGCTCTTTAGCGGTAAACGGCTTATACAATGAGCAGTTCTTC
TRBV5-1	TRBJ1-2	NA	13	NA	CASSPLTERGYTF	TGCGCCAGCAGCCCCCTCACCGAACGTGGCTACACCTTC
TRBV6-4	TRBJ2-1	NA	16	TRBD2	CASSEGTSGPYNEQFF	TGTGCCAGCAGTGAAGGAACTAGCGGTCCTTACAATGAGCAGTTCTTC
TRBV24-1	TRBJ2-1	once	14	NA	CATSDTRSYNEQFF	TGTGCCACCTCCGACACCCGCTCCTACAATGAGCAGTTCTTC
TRBV19	TRBJ2-2	few	15	NA	CASSIPRANTGELFF	TGTGCCAGTAGCATCCCGAGGGCGAACACCGGGGAGCTGTTTTTT
TRBV18	TRBJ1-1	NA	17	TRBD1	CASSPRTGKYLNTEAFF	TGTGCCAGCTCACCACGGACAGGAAAATATTTGAACACTGAAGCTTTCTTT
TRBV15	TRBJ2-7	NA	15	TRBD1	CATSRGTGSSYEQYF	TGTGCCACCAGCAGGGGGACAGGGAGTTCCTACGAGCAGTACTTC
TRBV18	TRBJ2-7	few	11	NA	CASSPEGEQYF	TGTGCCAGCTCACCAGAAGGCGAGCAGTACTTC
TRBV11-2	TRBJ2-7	once	13	TRBD2	CASRGGGSYEQYF	TGTGCCAGCCGCGGCGGGGGATCCTACGAGCAGTACTTC
TRBV14	TRBJ2-7	NA	12	NA	CASSQEFNEQYF	TGTGCCAGCAGCCAAGAATTCAACGAGCAGTACTTC
TRBV7-8	TRBJ2-7	NA	17	TRBD2	CASSLALSSGVTYEQYF	TGTGCCAGCAGCTTAGCGCTATCTAGCGGGGTAACCTACGAGCAGTACTTC
TRBV7-3	TRBJ2-1	NA	14	TRBD1	CASSHPGQGNEQFF	TGTGCCAGCAGCCACCCGGGACAGGGCAATGAGCAGTTCTTC
TRBV28	TRBJ1-2	few	12	NA	CASSLGLRSYTF	TGTGCCAGCAGTTTAGGTCTAAGGAGCTACACCTTC
TRBV30	TRBJ2-7	NA	12	NA	CAWNPSGYEQYF	TGTGCCTGGAACCCGTCCGGCTACGAGCAGTACTTC
TRBV4-2	TRBJ1-1	NA	17	NA	CASTHTPGGGRGTEAFF	TGTGCCAGCACCCACACCCCCGGCGGGGGAAGAGGAACTGAAGCTTTCTTT
TRBV30	TRBJ1-2	NA	13	NA	CAWSYPANYGYTF	TGTGCCTGGAGCTACCCAGCCAACTATGGCTACACCTTC
TRBV7-9	TRBJ2-7	NA	14	NA	CASSQRSSDYEQYF	TGTGCCAGCAGTCAACGTTCTAGCGACTACGAGCAGTACTTC
TRBV7-6	TRBJ1-5	NA	15	NA	CASSPQDSPYQPQHF	TGTGCCAGCAGCCCCCAGGACAGCCCGTATCAGCCCCAGCATTTT
TRBV5-4	TRBJ2-1	once	17	TRBD2	CASSFPRGLAGNNEQFF	TGTGCCAGCAGCTTCCCTCGGGGACTAGCGGGAAACAATGAGCAGTTCTTC
TRBV19	TRBJ1-2	NA	15	NA	CASSNQKGRSYGYTF	TGTGCCAGTAGTAACCAAAAGGGGCGCAGTTATGGCTACACCTTC
TRBV19	TRBJ2-3	NA	16	NA	CASSIAGLWGTDTQYF	TGTGCCAGTAGTATAGCGGGACTCTGGGGCACAGATACGCAGTATTTT
TRBV5-5	TRBJ1-3	NA	16	TRBD1	CASSLVGQGGGNTIYF	TGTGCCAGCAGCTTGGTCGGGCAGGGGGGAGGAAACACCATATATTTT
TRBV12-3/TRBV12-4	TRBJ1-2	few	12	NA	CASSLNVYGYTF	TGTGCCAGCAGTCTAAACGTCTATGGCTACACCTTC
TRBV19	TRBJ1-2	NA	14	NA	CASSTYDGGGGYTF	TGTGCCAGTAGTACGTATGACGGGGGCGGTGGCTACACCTTC
TRBV19	TRBJ1-5	NA	15	TRBD1	CASKNDRAPNQPQHF	TGTGCCAGTAAAAACGACAGGGCCCCCAATCAGCCCCAGCATTTT
TRBV5-6	TRBJ2-3	few	18	TRBD2	CASSLIFSSSGYTDTQYF	TGTGCCAGCAGCTTGATCTTTTCGAGTAGCGGGTATACAGATACGCAGTATTTT
TRBV7-2	TRBJ2-3	NA	14	NA	CASSLAGPTDTQYF	TGTGCCAGCAGCTTAGCGGGGCCCACAGATACGCAGTATTTT
TRBV18	TRBJ2-2	NA	18	TRBD2	CASSPRLAGGPGTGELFF	TGTGCCAGCTCGCCACGACTAGCGGGAGGGCCCGGCACCGGGGAGCTGTTTTTT
TRBV5-4	TRBJ1-2	NA	14	TRBD1	CASRSTGSVYGYTF	TGTGCCAGCAGATCGACAGGGTCGGTCTATGGCTACACCTTC
TRBV2	TRBJ2-2	NA	15	TRBD1	CASSDEGARTGELFF	TGTGCCAGCAGTGATGAGGGGGCCAGAACCGGGGAGCTGTTTTTT
TRBV9	TRBJ2-2	NA	13	TRBD1	CASGTENTGELFF	TGTGCCAGCGGGACAGAGAACACCGGGGAGCTGTTTTTT